Below are 32 T cell receptor beta chains sequenced from a single sample in a study of beta chain features in type 1 diabetes. General study findings and limits: Shorter TCRB CDR3s, moderately but significantly so, were found in Type 1 diabetes patients in all four CD4+ subsets.

The isolated RNA, all of it, was reverse transcribed, so expressed TCRB transcripts were what got sequenced. Profiling relied on immunoSEQ multiplex PCR, and the TCRdb table lists in-frame clones only, not all of them. This table has around 340,000 clones, roughly 8.8% appearing once. Antigens of these TCRs are unknown. The sample consisted of central memory CD4+ T cells from blood. The receptors were sampled from a man in his thirties or forties with type 1 diabetes.

A few counts support this clone. The V call is TRBV29-1, the J call TRBJ2-7; 9 bases match TRBD1. Per germline, CDR1 SQVTM and CDR2 ANQGSEA. V trimming: 1 base; J trimming: 6 bases; junction bases outside the gene matches: 4. This CDR3 region has 13 residues. CDR3 protein: CSVEGVTGGEQYF. For the CDR3, the DNA is TGCAGCGTTGAAGGGGTGACAGGGGGCGAGCAGTACTTC.

This clone was detected a few times. The chain uses TRBV9 and TRBJ2-7; D call uncertain. The germline V gene encodes CDR1 SGDLS and CDR2 YYNGEE. The CDR3 loop spans 14 amino acids. Between the trimmed V and J ends, which lost 2 bases and 0 bases, there was a span of 9 bases. CDR3 DNA: TGTGCCAGCAGCGTGAAGGGAAGCTCCTACGAGCAGTACTTC. Residues: CASSVKGSSYEQYF.

Only a few counts were recorded for this clone. This chain links TRBV7-2 with TRBJ2-3; D remains ambiguous. V was clipped by 5 bases and J by 1 base, with 10 bases between them. Germline values: CDR1 SGHTA, CDR2 FQGNSA. This CDR3 spans 14 amino acids. The CDR3, as DNA: TGTGCCAGCAGCCCCAAATGGGGCACAGATACGCAGTATTTT. It yields the protein CASSPKWGTDTQYF.

The sample holds a few counts of this clone. CDR3 DNA: TGTGCCTGGAGTGAGGGGGCCCGCGGAAACACCATATATTTT. Protein product: CAWSEGARGNTIYF. V gene TRBV30 combines with J gene TRBJ1-3, with TRBD1 identical over 7 bases. Germline lookup yields CDR1 GTSNPN and CDR2 SVGIG (reference sequence). Trimming at V came to 1 base and at J to 4 bases, leaving 4 bases not matched to a gene. The CDR3 spans 14 residues.

The chain recombines TRBV11-2 with TRBJ2-7; 8 nucleotides line up with TRBD1. Unmatched junction bases numbered 10, after V lost 5 bases and J lost 1 base. The CDR3 runs to 16 residues. CDR1 is SGHAT, CDR2 FQNNGV, per germline. The CDR3 coding sequence is TGTGCCAGCAGCAAGAGAGGGACAGGAGTTTCCTACGAGCAGTACTTC. As protein: CASSKRGTGVSYEQYF.

The chain has TRBV7-2 and TRBJ2-3; D gene ambiguous. Deletions cut 3 bases from V and 0 bases from J, with 13 bases between. The CDR3 covers 16 residues. Germline loops: CDR1 SGHTA, CDR2 FQGNSA. CDR3: CASSLMADLSTDTQYF. The CDR3 DNA reads TGTGCCAGCAGCTTGATGGCAGACCTCAGCACAGATACGCAGTATTTT.

In this sample, this clone turned up many times. The chain links TRBV6-6 to TRBJ2-2, with 8 bases matching TRBD2. The length of the CDR3 is 15 residues. In germline, CDR1 is MNHNY, CDR2 SVGAGI (reference sequence). Germline trimming cut 8 bases from V and 5 bases from J; bases unmatched to any gene: 10. The CDR3 region is CASCNTVAGTGELFF. The CDR3 DNA reads as TGTGCCAGCTGCAACACGGTAGCGGGGACCGGGGAGCTGTTTTTT.

The V call is TRBV29-1, the J call TRBJ2-5; maybe TRBD1 (7 bases). CDR3 size: 14 residues. Trimming took 2 bases from V and 6 from J, leaving 16 bases between them. CDR1 and CDR2 from the germline V gene are SQVTM and ANQGSEA. In nucleotides, the CDR3 is TGCAGCGTTGAATTAGGAGGGGGCGAACAGACCCAGTACTTC. Amino acid sequence: CSVELGGGEQTQYF. The entire variable domain, with the rest obtained from reference TRBV29-1 and TRBJ2-5, is as follows: SAVISQKPSRDICQRGTSLTIQCQVDSQVTMMFWYRQQPGQSLTLIATANQGSEATYESGFVIDKFPISRPNLTFSTLTVSNMSPEDSSIYLCSVELGGGEQTQYFGPGTRLLVL.

This chain connects TRBV4-3 to TRBJ2-4; D possibly corresponds to TRBD1 (7 bases). The ends were cut back, 0 bases at V and 1 base at J, with 13 bases in the middle. CDR1 LGHNA and CDR2 YSLEER come from the germline V gene. CDR3 length: 17 amino acids. Here the CDR3 DNA reads TGCGCCAGCAGCCAAGAATTCGCAGGGGGGGCCAAAAACATTCAGTACTTC. Its protein is CASSQEFAGGAKNIQYF.

A few counts support this clone. This chain joins TRBV9 and TRBJ2-3; TRBD2 agrees at 7 bases. The CDR3 totals 15 residues. The ends lost 0 bases at V and 0 bases at J; junction bases unmatched: 1. Looked up from germline, CDR1 is SGDLS and CDR2 is YYNGEE. DNA of the CDR3: TGTGCCAGCAGCGTAGCTAGCGGAAGCACAGATACGCAGTATTTT. Translation gives CASSVASGSTDTQYF.

The chain has TRBV9 and TRBJ2-2; D possibly matches TRBD1 or TRBD2 (6 bases each). Deletions cut 1 base from V and 7 bases from J, with 14 bases between. This CDR3 has 15 residues. Germline V gene lookup returns CDR1 SGDLS and CDR2 YYNGEE. Here the CDR3 DNA reads TGTGCCAGCAGCGTATTTACAGGAGGGGGCGGGGAGCTGTTTTTT. Protein sequence: CASSVFTGGGGELFF.

The genes are TRBV7-9 and TRBJ2-3; 7 bases align to TRBD1. V lost 3 bases to trimming and J lost 8 bases; unmatched junction nucleotides: 11. Germline-derived CDR1 and CDR2 are SEHNR and FQNEAQ (reference sequence). This CDR3 is 15 amino acids long. CDR3 in amino acids: CASSLGDRAQGTQYF. The CDR3 nucleotides are TGTGCCAGCAGCTTGGGTGACAGGGCCCAAGGTACGCAGTATTTT.

On this clone: The same CDR3 arises from other DNA sequences in this sample as well. The chain carries TRBV25-1 and TRBJ1-2; 9 bases are a match to TRBD1. CDR3 length: 15 residues. V trimming: 0 bases; J trimming: 7 bases; junction bases outside the gene matches: 6. Germline V gene lookup returns CDR1 MGHDK and CDR2 SYGVNS. CDR3 amino acids: CASSEYGRTGAGYTF. In nucleotides, the CDR3 is TGTGCCAGCAGTGAATATGGTCGGACAGGGGCTGGCTACACCTTC.

The chain combines TRBV10-3 with TRBJ2-5; perhaps TRBD1 as D (6 bases). Trimming removed 6 bases from V and 3 bases from J, with 17 bases in between. The CDR3 totals 15 residues. Germline loops: CDR1 ENHRY, CDR2 SYGVKD. The CDR3 DNA reads TGTGCCATCAGCCGGGACACTCCCGGGAAAGAGACCCAGTACTTC. Translated: CAISRDTPGKETQYF.

The chain carries TRBV6-5 and TRBJ1-1; no firm D call. The V and J ends lost 6 bases and 7 bases respectively, with 9 bases between them. CDR1 is MNHEY, CDR2 SVGAGI, per germline. The CDR3 sequence is 11 residues long. CDR3 sequence (DNA): TGTGCCAGCAGCCAGAACCTTGAAGCTTTCTTT. Translated, it gives CASSQNLEAFF.

This clone was seen a few times. This rearrangement joins TRBV18 to TRBJ1-1; TRBD1 is a possible D gene (6 bases). CDR1 and CDR2 (germline): KGHSH, LQKENI. This CDR3 contains 15 residues. Trimming took 2 bases from V and 4 from J, leaving 14 bases between them. As DNA, the CDR3 is TGTGCCAGCTCACCAATCGATAGGACAGCCACTGAAGCTTTCTTT. Its protein product is CASSPIDRTATEAFF. Full variable domain (remainder filled in from reference TRBV18 and TRBJ1-1): NAGVMQNPRHLVRRRGQEARLRCSPMKGHSHVYWYRQLPEEGLKFMVYLQKENIIDESGMPKERFSAEFPKEGPSILRIQQVVRGDSAAYFCASSPIDRTATEAFFGQGTRLTVV.

This clone has more than one count but fewer than ten. The gene calls are TRBV5-1 and TRBJ2-5, with D uncertain. Trimming left V 1 base short and J 4 bases short, with 5 bases between. Germline-derived CDR1 and CDR2 are SGHRS and YFSETQ. The CDR3 runs 12 residues. CDR3 sequence (DNA): TGCGCCAGCAGCTTGCAATCAGAGACCCAGTACTTC. Protein sequence: CASSLQSETQYF.

This clone was seen only a few times. The chain links TRBV29-1 to TRBJ1-2; D uncertain. The V end lost 1 base, the J end lost 8 bases, and 5 bases lay between the germline ends. The CDR3 extends over 10 amino acids. Germline lookup yields CDR1 SQVTM and CDR2 ANQGSEA. CDR3 DNA: TGCAGCGTTGAAGCGGGGGGCTACACCTTC. Residues: CSVEAGGYTF.

This clone came up a few times. The chain employs TRBV4-1 and TRBJ1-2, with D possibly matching TRBD1 (6 bases). V dropped 0 bases and J dropped 8 bases, with 19 bases sitting between them. The CDR3 is made up of 16 amino acids. Germline V gives CDR1 MGHRA, CDR2 YSYEKL. The CDR3 loop is CASSQEPALIRGGYTF. CDR3 DNA: TGCGCCAGCAGCCAAGAACCAGCATTAATCAGGGGAGGCTACACCTTC.

This clone was seen a few times. V gene TRBV28 combines with J gene TRBJ2-3, with TRBD1 matching 8 bases. After removal of 4 bases from V and 6 bases from J, the junction contained 6 bases not matched to a gene. In germline, CDR1 is MDHEN, CDR2 SYDVKM. This CDR3 comprises 14 residues. Written as DNA, the CDR3 is TGTGCCAGCAGTTGGACAGGGACCCCGGATACGCAGTATTTT. Amino acids: CASSWTGTPDTQYF.

This clone came up many times. This chain connects TRBV19 to TRBJ2-1; possibly TRBD1 for D (6 bases). V lost 4 bases and J lost 8, with 18 bases in between. The CDR3 runs to 15 residues. The germline V gene has CDR1 LNHDA and CDR2 SQIVND (reference sequence). The chain's CDR3 is CASSKGQPPLYEQFF. The CDR3 nucleotides read TGTGCCAGTAGTAAAGGACAGCCCCCACTTTATGAGCAGTTCTTC.

The chain has TRBV2 and TRBJ1-2; possible D gene TRBD1, 5 bases. This CDR3 spans 15 amino acids. The germline V gene encodes CDR1 SNHLY and CDR2 FYNNEI. V lost 3 bases and J lost 4, with 15 bases in between. This CDR3 is CASSDGAGISYGYTF. For the CDR3, the DNA is TGTGCCAGCAGTGACGGGGCGGGGATAAGCTATGGCTACACCTTC.

In its sample, this clone was seen a few times. This same CDR3 is encoded by further DNA sequences in the sample. The chain couples TRBV29-1 to TRBJ1-2; tentative D call: TRBD1 (6 bases). From germline, CDR1 is SQVTM and CDR2 ANQGSEA. Trimming pared 4 bases from V and 3 bases from J, leaving 9 bases between. The CDR3 extends over 12 amino acids. In DNA, the CDR3 is TGCAGCGTTGGGGGGCACGACTATGGCTACACCTTC. This codes for CSVGGHDYGYTF.

The V gene is TRBV5-1, the J gene TRBJ1-6; D may be TRBD1 (6 bases). The V end lost 3 bases, the J end lost 7 bases, and 8 bases lay between the germline ends. Germline CDR1 SGHRS, CDR2 YFSETQ. This CDR3 is 13 amino acids long. CDR3 region: CASSSGENSPLHF. For the CDR3, the DNA is TGCGCCAGCAGCTCAGGGGAAAATTCACCCCTCCACTTT. The complete variable domain, with remaining parts taken from reference TRBV5-1 and TRBJ1-6, reads KAGVTQTPRYLIKTRGQQVTLSCSPISGHRSVSWYQQTPGQGLQFLFEYFSETQRNKGNFPGRFSGRQFSNSRSEMNVSTLELGDSALYLCASSSGENSPLHFGNGTRLTVT.

The rearrangement uses TRBV5-6 and TRBJ1-1; 9 bases are a match to TRBD1. Per germline, CDR1 SGHDT and CDR2 YYEEEE. The CDR3 is 15 residues long. V lost 4 bases, J lost 9 bases, and 13 bases stayed unmatched. CDR3 residues: CASSPVPGQGTKAFF. The CDR3 DNA reads TGTGCCAGCAGCCCGGTCCCGGGACAGGGAACGAAAGCTTTCTTT. Full variable domain (rest looked up from reference TRBV5-6 and TRBJ1-1): DAGVTQSPTHLIKTRGQQVTLRCSPKSGHDTVSWYQQALGQGPQFIFQYYEEEERQRGNFPDRFSGHQFPNYSSELNVNALLLGDSALYLCASSPVPGQGTKAFFGQGTRLTVV.

V is TRBV18 and J is TRBJ2-5; TRBD1 matches 8 bases. The junction had 6 bases not matched to a gene; V was cut back by 3 bases and J by 6 bases. The V gene's germline CDR1 is KGHSH and CDR2 LQKENI. The CDR3 covers 14 residues. This CDR3 is CASSPTGERQTQYF. The CDR3 DNA reads as TGTGCCAGCTCACCGACAGGGGAGCGGCAGACCCAGTACTTC.

This chain joins TRBV6-5 and TRBJ1-4, with a tentative D call TRBD1 (6 bases). Per the germline V gene, CDR1 is MNHEY and CDR2 is SVGAGI. The CDR3 is 15 residues long. Trimming removed 7 bases from V and 5 bases from J, with 17 bases in between. The CDR3 DNA sequence: TGTGCCAGCACCTCCAGGGGATCCGGCAATGAAAAACTGTTTTTT. Translating gives CASTSRGSGNEKLFF.

This clone appeared a few times. CDR3 loop: CAWERDRGGEQYF. For the CDR3, the DNA is TGTGCCTGGGAACGGGACAGGGGAGGGGAGCAGTACTTC. This chain uses TRBV30 with TRBJ2-7; 10 bases fit TRBD1. Germline V gene sequence: CDR1 GTSNPN, CDR2 SVGIG (reference sequence). With V trimmed by 5 bases and J by 7 bases, 8 bases remained unmatched. The CDR3 runs 13 residues.

This clone was recorded many times. In DNA form, the CDR3 reads TGTGCCAGCAGTTACGGGACAGGGGGAGGCACTGAAGCTTTCTTT. Protein product: CASSYGTGGGTEAFF. The genes are TRBV6-6 and TRBJ1-1; 11 bases match TRBD1. V lost 2 bases to trimming and J lost 4 bases; unmatched junction nucleotides: 3. The CDR3 has 15 amino acids. Germline values: CDR1 MNHNY, CDR2 SVGAGI (reference sequence).

This clone has at least ten counts. The chain is built from TRBV27 and TRBJ2-1, with 9 bases aligning to TRBD2. Germline V gene sequence: CDR1 MNHEY, CDR2 SMNVEV (reference sequence). The CDR3 extends over 17 amino acids. The trim removed 2 bases at V and 4 bases at J, leaving 9 bases unmatched. The CDR3 protein is CASSLSPWSGGYNEQFF. CDR3 coding DNA: TGTGCCAGCAGTTTAAGCCCCTGGAGCGGGGGGTACAATGAGCAGTTCTTC.

In DNA form, the CDR3 reads TGCGCCAGCAGCTTGGCCCGCGGGGGGACCTACAATGAGCAGTTCTTC. It is translated as CASSLARGGTYNEQFF. The V and J genes are TRBV5-1 and TRBJ2-1; 8 bases map to TRBD2. CDR3 length: 16 residues. V dropped 0 bases and J dropped 2; count of bases not matched to a gene: 4. Germline values: CDR1 SGHRS, CDR2 YFSETQ.

This clone was seen a handful of times. The sample contains more than one DNA sequence encoding this CDR3. This chain links TRBV4-3 with TRBJ2-2; no firm D call. The germline V gene encodes CDR1 LGHNA and CDR2 YSLEER. This CDR3 region has 15 residues. V dropped 0 bases and J dropped 1 base, with 6 bases sitting between them. The CDR3 nucleotides are TGCGCCAGCAGCCAAGATCACTGGAACACCGGGGAGCTGTTTTTT. It encodes CASSQDHWNTGELFF.